This T cell receptor beta chain originates from a study of Graves' ophthalmopathy and Graves' hyperthyroidism. Trimming left V 7 bases short and J 0 bases short, with 12 bases between. CDR3 length: 14 residues. CDR1 is LNHDA, CDR2 SQIVND, per germline (reference sequence). This clonotype has ten or more counts. Orbital computed tomography and thyroid ultrasound, along with TRAb, serum thyroxine and clinical symptoms, underpinned diagnosis. TCR beta CDR3 amplification used RNA transcripts. An opening RT-PCR round employed HTBI primers and preceded a second-round multiplex PCR. In TCRdb, the multiplex PCR reads were re-called with MiXCR into one record per CDR3 protein. The profile shows roughly 600,000 distinct CDR3 sequences, under 45% of them singletons.

The chain has TRBV19 and TRBJ1-1; no clear D. This TCR derives from an adult man with Graves' hyperthyroidism. Material: peripheral blood or thyroid tissue (not recorded which). CDR3 nucleotides: TGTGCCAGTATAGACCAGAACATGAACACTGAAGCTTTCTTT. Its protein product is CASIDQNMNTEAFF.